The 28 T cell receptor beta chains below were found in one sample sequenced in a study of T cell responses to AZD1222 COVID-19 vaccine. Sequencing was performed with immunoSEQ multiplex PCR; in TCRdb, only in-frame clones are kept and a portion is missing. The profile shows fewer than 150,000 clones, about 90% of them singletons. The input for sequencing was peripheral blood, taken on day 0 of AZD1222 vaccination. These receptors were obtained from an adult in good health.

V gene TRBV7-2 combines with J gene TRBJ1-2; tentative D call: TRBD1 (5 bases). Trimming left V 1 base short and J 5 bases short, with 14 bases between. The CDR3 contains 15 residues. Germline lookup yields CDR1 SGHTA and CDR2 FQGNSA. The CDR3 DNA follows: TGTGCCAGCAGCTTAGGTGGTGGGACGGAATATGGCTACACCTTC. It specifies CASSLGGGTEYGYTF.

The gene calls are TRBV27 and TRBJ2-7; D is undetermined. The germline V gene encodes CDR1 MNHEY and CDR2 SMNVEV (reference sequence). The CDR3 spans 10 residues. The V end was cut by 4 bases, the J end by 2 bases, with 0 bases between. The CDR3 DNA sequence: TGTGCCAGCAGTTCCTACGAGCAGTACTTC. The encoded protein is CASSSYEQYF.

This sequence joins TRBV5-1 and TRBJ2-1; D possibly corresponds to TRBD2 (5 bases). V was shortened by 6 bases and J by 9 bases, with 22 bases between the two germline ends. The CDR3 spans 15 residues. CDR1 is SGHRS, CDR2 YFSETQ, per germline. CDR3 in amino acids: CASTWGEGVGGEQFF. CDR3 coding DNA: TGCGCCAGCACTTGGGGTGAGGGAGTAGGAGGTGAGCAGTTCTTC.

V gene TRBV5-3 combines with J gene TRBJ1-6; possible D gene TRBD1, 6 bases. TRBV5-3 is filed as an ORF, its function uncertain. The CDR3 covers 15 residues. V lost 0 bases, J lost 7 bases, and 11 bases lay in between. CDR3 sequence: CARSLEQGLNSPLHF. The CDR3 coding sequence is TGTGCCAGAAGCTTGGAACAGGGTTTGAATTCACCCCTCCACTTT.

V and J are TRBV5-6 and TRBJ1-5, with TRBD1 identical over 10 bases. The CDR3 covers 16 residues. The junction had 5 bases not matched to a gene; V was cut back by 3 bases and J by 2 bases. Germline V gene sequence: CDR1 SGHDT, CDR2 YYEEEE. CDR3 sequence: CASSYSGTGGNQPQHF. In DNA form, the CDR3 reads TGTGCCAGCAGCTATTCCGGGACAGGGGGCAATCAGCCCCAGCATTTT. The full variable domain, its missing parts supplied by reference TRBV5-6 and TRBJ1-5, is DAGVTQSPTHLIKTRGQQVTLRCSPKSGHDTVSWYQQALGQGPQFIFQYYEEEERQRGNFPDRFSGHQFPNYSSELNVNALLLGDSALYLCASSYSGTGGNQPQHFGDGTRLSIL.

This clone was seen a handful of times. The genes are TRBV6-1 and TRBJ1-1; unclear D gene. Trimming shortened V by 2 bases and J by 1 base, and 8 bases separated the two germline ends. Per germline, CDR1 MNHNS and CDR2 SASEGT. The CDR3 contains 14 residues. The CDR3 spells CASSELIGNTEAFF. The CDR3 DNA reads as TGTGCCAGCAGTGAATTGATAGGGAACACTGAAGCTTTCTTT.

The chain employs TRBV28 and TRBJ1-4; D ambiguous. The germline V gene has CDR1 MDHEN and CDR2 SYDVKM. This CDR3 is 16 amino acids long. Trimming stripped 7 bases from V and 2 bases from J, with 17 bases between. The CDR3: CASKQYRGKTNEKLFF. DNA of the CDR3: TGTGCCAGCAAGCAGTATAGAGGGAAGACTAATGAAAAACTGTTTTTT.

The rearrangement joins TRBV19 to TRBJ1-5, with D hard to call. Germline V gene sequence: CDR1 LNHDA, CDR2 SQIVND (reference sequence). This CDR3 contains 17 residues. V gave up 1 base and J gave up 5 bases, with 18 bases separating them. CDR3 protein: CASSIVGRALEHQPQHF. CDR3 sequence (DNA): TGTGCCAGTAGTATAGTAGGGAGGGCCCTAGAGCATCAGCCCCAGCATTTT.

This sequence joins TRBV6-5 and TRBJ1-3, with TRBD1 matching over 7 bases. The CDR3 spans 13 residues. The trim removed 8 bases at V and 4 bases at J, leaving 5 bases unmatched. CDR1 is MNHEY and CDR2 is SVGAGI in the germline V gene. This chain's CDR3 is CASHRGQGNTIYF. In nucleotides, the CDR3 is TGTGCCAGCCACAGGGGACAGGGAAACACCATATATTTT.

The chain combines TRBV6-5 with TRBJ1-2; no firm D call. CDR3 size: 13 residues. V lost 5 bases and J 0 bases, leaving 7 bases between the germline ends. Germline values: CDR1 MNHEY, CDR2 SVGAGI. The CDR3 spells CASSKDSNYGYTF. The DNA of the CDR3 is TGTGCCAGCAGTAAGGATTCTAACTATGGCTACACCTTC.

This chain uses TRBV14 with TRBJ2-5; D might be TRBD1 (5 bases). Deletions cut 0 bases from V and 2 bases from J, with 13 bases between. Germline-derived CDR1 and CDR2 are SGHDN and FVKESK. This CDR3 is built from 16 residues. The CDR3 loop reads CASSQEFAGMQETQYF. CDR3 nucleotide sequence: TGTGCCAGCAGCCAAGAATTTGCAGGGATGCAAGAGACCCAGTACTTC.

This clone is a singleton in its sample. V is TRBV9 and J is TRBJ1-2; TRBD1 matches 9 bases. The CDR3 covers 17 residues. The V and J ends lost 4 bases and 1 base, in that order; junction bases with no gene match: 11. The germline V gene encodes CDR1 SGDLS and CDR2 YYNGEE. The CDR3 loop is CASSPIVGTGNNYGYTF. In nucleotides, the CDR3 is TGTGCCAGCAGCCCGATAGTCGGGACAGGGAATAACTATGGCTACACCTTC.

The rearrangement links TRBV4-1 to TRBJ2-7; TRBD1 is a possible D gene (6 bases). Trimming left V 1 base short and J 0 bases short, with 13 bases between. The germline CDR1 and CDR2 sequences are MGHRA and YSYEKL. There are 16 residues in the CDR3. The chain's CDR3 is CASSQAGAPSSYEQYF. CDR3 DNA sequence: TGCGCCAGCAGCCAAGCAGGGGCGCCGAGCTCCTACGAGCAGTACTTC.

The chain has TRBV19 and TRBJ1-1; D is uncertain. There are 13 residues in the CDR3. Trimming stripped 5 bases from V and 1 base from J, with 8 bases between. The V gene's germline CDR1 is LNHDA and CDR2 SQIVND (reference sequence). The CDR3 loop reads CASSPHQNTEAFF. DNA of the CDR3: TGTGCCAGTAGTCCTCACCAGAACACTGAAGCTTTCTTT. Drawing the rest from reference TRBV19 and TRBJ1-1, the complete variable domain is DGGITQSPKYLFRKEGQNVTLSCEQNLNHDAMYWYRQDPGQGLRLIYYSQIVNDFQKGDIAEGYSVSREKKESFPLTVTSAQKNPTAFYLCASSPHQNTEAFFGQGTRLTVV.

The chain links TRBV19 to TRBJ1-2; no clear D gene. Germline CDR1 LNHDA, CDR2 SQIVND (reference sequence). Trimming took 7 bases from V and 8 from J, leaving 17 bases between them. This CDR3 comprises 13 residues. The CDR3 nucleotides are TGTGCCAGTACACCAGGATGGACCGCGGGCTACACCTTC. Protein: CASTPGWTAGYTF.

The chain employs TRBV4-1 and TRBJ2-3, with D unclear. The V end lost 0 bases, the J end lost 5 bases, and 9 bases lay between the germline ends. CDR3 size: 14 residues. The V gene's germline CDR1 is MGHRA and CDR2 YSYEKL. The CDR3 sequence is CASSQDSGLDTQYF. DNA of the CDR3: TGCGCCAGCAGCCAAGACTCCGGTTTAGATACGCAGTATTTT.

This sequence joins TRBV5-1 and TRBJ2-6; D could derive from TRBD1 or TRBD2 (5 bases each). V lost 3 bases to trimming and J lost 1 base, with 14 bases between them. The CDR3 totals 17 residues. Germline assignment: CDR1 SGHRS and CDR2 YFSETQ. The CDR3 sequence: CASSWDPWGSGANVLTF. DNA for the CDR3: TGCGCCAGCAGCTGGGACCCTTGGGGGTCTGGGGCCAACGTCCTGACTTTC.

The CDR3 reads CASSFEPLLGAFEQYF. The CDR3 nucleotides are TGCGCCAGCAGCTTTGAACCGTTGTTAGGGGCCTTCGAGCAGTACTTC. This chain joins TRBV5-1 and TRBJ2-7; D is perhaps TRBD1 (5 bases). Per the germline V gene, CDR1 is SGHRS and CDR2 is YFSETQ. V lost 2 bases, J lost 6 bases, and 21 bases lay in between. This CDR3 comprises 16 residues.

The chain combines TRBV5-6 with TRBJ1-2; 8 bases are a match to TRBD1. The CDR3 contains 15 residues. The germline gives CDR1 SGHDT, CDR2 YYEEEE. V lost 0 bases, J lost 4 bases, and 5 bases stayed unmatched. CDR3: CASSLGDGTGYGYTF. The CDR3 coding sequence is TGTGCCAGCAGCTTGGGGGATGGGACAGGCTATGGCTACACCTTC.

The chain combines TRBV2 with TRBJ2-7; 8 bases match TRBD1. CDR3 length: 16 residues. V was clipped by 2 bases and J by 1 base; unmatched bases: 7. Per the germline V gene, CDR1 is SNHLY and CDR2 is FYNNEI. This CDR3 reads CASSEKGGTGSYEQYF. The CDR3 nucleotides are TGTGCCAGCAGTGAAAAAGGGGGGACAGGATCCTACGAGCAGTACTTC.

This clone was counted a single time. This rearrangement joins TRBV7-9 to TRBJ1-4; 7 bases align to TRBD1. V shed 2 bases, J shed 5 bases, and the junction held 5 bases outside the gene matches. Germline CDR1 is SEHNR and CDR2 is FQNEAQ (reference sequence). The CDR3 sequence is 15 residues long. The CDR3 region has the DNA TGTGCCAGCAGCTTACGCCGGGACAGCAATGAAAAACTGTTTTTT. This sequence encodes CASSLRRDSNEKLFF. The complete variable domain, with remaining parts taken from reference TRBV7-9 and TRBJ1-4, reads DTGVSQNPRHKITKRGQNVTFRCDPISEHNRLYWYRQTLGQGPEFLTYFQNEAQLEKSRLLSDRFSAERPKGSFSTLEIQRTEQGDSAMYLCASSLRRDSNEKLFFGSGTQLSVL.

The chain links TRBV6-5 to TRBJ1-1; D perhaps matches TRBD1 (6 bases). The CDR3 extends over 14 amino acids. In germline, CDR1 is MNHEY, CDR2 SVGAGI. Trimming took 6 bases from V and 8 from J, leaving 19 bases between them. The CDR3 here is CASSVPGGAGEAFF. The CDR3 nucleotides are TGTGCCAGCAGCGTACCCGGGGGCGCGGGGGAAGCTTTCTTT.

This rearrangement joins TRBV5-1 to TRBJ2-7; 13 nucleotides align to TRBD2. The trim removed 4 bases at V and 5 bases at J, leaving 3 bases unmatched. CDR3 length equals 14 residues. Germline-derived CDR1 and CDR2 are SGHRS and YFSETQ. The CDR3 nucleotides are TGCGCCAGCAGCCCCGGACTAGCGGGAGACGAGCAGTACTTC. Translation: CASSPGLAGDEQYF.

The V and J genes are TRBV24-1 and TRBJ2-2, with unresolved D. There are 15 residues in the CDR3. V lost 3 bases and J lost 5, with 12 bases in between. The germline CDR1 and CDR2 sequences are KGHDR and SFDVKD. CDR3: CATSDPITGTGELFF. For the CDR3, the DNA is TGTGCCACCAGTGATCCCATAACTGGGACCGGGGAGCTGTTTTTT.

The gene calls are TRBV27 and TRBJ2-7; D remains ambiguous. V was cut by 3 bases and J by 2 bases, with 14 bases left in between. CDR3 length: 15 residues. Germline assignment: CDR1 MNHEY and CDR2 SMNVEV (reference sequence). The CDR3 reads CASSFRRVEPYEQYF. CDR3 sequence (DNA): TGTGCCAGCAGTTTTAGAAGAGTGGAGCCCTACGAGCAGTACTTC.

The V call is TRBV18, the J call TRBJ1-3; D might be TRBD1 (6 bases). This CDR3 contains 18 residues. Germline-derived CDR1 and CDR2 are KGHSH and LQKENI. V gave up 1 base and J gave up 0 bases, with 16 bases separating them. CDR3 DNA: TGTGCCAGCTCACCACTCGCGGCAGGGGTTCTCTCTGGAAACACCATATATTTT. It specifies CASSPLAAGVLSGNTIYF.

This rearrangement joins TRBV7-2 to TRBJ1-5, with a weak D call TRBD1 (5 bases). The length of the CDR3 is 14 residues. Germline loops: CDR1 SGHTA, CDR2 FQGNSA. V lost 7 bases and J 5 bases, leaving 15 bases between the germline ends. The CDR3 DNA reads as TGTGCCAGCACCAGAGGGCAGGGCGATCAGCCCCAGCATTTT. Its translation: CASTRGQGDQPQHF.

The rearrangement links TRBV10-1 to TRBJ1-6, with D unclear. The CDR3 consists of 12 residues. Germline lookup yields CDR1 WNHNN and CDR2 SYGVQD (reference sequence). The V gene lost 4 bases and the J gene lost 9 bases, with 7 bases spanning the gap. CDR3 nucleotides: TGCGCCAGCAGTGTTGGTCTTTCACCCCTCCACTTT. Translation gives CASSVGLSPLHF.